The text below deals with one T cell receptor beta chain. Its antigen is unknown. No much larger clone exists at a distance of one base, and base qualities are not known. From the cysteine up to the phenylalanine, the CDR3 has a length of 14 residues. The read is trimmed to its CDR3 DNA, 42 bases read in frame from base 1. CDR1 and CDR2 are drawn from the germline V gene: MGHRA, YSYEKL. Trimming takes 4 bases from V and 5 bases from J, and the germline ends sit 12 bases apart. The sample is drawn from a study of blood T cell repertoires in COVID-19 (TCRdb year 2020). Regarding the research as a whole: Samples from collaborators originated in the United States, Italy and Spain and spanned both the acute and convalescent phases of COVID-19. The material from the prospective study consisted of cDNA or gDNA derived from T cells, B-cell-depleted T cells, or PBMCs. The dataset comprised deeply sampled blood TCRbeta repertoires from subjects exposed to, actively infected with, or recovered from COVID-19. A freely available public database, intended as a resource for researchers studying the immune response to SARS-CoV-2, is where the repertoires were released. Samples came from the ongoing ImmuneRACE study (first 160 participants) plus 1,254 subjects from 6 global collaborators. Nearly every sample came with metadata listing a de-identified subject ID, COVID-19 status, age in years and sex. Where HLA class I and class II types were available, the types were taken from metadata supplied by the sample provider, not from assay-based typing.

On the study overall, not on this receptor specifically: Clinical and demographic metadata were provided uncurated, with the amount varying by source and participant.

The collaborating institutions used their own protocols to collect whole blood in K2EDTA tubes. For TCRbeta analysis, collaborators shipped samples as frozen whole blood, isolated PBMCs, or DNA extracted from either of those sample types. TCRbeta CDR3 regions were amplified from genomic DNA by means of the immunoSEQ Assay, a bias-controlled multiplex PCR. The study's own analysis went as follows. The number of nucleated cells in each sample was estimated from the amplification of reference gene primers within the assay. To quantify the absolute abundance of each unique TCRbeta CDR3 rearrangement, sequence reads were collapsed and filtered. For each sample, productive Simpson clonality was calculated as the square root of Simpson's diversity index over productive rearrangements. TCRdb limited this immuneACCESS table to in-frame rearrangements with V and J called. A share of clones is missing; checked studies link under half to unresolved V genes, and the rest is unexplained. That table supplies the V and J calls and clone size; D and trimming were determined from the DNA. This sample gives 90,000 to 120,000 clones in total; 65% to 75% of them show up just once. The ten largest clones add up to less than 6.5% of the sample.

This TCR derives from a man older than 75 with acute or convalescent COVID-19. The specimen sequenced was peripheral blood. Rearrangement joined TRBV4-1 to TRBJ2-1; perhaps TRBD2 is the D gene, with 5 bases matching. The CDR3 loop reads CASSPRAPNNEQFF. The DNA is as follows: TGCGCCAGCAGCCCGAGGGCACCGAACAATGAGCAGTTCTTC.